The clone carrying this T cell receptor (beta chain) was detected many times. The CDR3 consists of 13 residues. Germline V gene lookup returns CDR1 DFQATT and CDR2 SNEGSKA (reference sequence). Losses at the gene ends were 4 bases for V and 4 bases for J; bases not matched to a gene: 3. These data belong to a study of T cells after yellow fever vaccination. TCRdb fed the 5' RACE reads into MiXCR, producing one record per CDR3 protein. The sample has more than 65,000 distinct CDR3 sequences, roughly 6% seen once; the top ten hold about 2%. This sequence was found in a man between 18 and 35 years old who received the YFV17D yellow fever vaccine. Sample: CD4+ T cells sorted from PBMCs, taken approximately 16 days after the first yellow fever vaccination. The chain employs TRBV20-1 and TRBJ1-2, with 10 bases identical to TRBD1. The CDR3 bases are TGCAGTGCTACGGGGACAGGGGCCTATGGCTACACCTTC. Its translation: CSATGTGAYGYTF.